Included here is one T cell receptor beta chain sequence, with context. This clone was observed a few times. No cognate antigen has been identified for it. No base quality information exists; no much larger clone differs at one position. The sample comes from a study of cytomegalovirus exposure and HLA in healthy donors (dated by TCRdb to about 2017). For the study in its entirety: An earlier analysis of about 530 of the donors reported 250 to 300 Gb of sequence data and 117 million unique TCR beta sequences obtained from around 170 million T cells. The study profiled the T cell repertoires of around 700 subjects by immunosequencing and related them to cytomegalovirus serostatus. An earlier analysis of 587 of the donors used high-throughput TCR beta sequencing to judge whether each TCR beta V gene segment behaved as functional or pseudogenic. About five DR-DQ haplotypes were treated as single units for association and clustering because of strong linkage in the cohort. The number of donors typed differed by locus, with 629-630 for A, B, C, DRB1 and DQB1, around 500 for DQA1, under 610 for DPA1, and around 450 for DPB1. Rather than drawing on any new phenotypic data, the later analysis identified candidate immune exposures from TCR beta sequences and the way those sequences occurred across donors. An early release covering roughly 580 HLA-typed donors comprised approximately 300 gigabases of sequencing data and 65 million to 100 million unique TCR sequences. Among a few hundred genotyped donors of the cohort, an average of about 240,000 unique TCR beta nucleotide sequences were sequenced per donor, roughly 18% of them non-productive. Donor age, sex, ethnicity and CMV serostatus were collected together with the repertoire data. The study was designed to test whether signatures of past pathogen exposure could be identified by cataloging public T cell receptors. Class I and class II HLA loci were covered by the typing at four-digit resolution. To study patterns of TCR occurrence, a later analysis re-analyzed previously published TCR beta repertoires from more than 550 donors and added high-resolution HLA genotyping. Among the 398 genotyped donors, about 83% belonged to the genetic ancestry cluster associated with self-reported Caucasian donors. Every discovery cohort repertoire had been produced on one sequencing platform. A later genetic analysis took genome-wide SNP genotypes for about 65% of the roughly 670 donors and used that subset as a discovery cohort. A separate validation cohort of about 110 different subjects was used in addition to the 666-subject first cohort. The study combined high-throughput TCR immunosequencing, statistical association of individual TCRs with disease status, and machine learning to predict cytomegalovirus infection status.

The cohort consisted of more than 650 healthy bone marrow donors. At the time of sampling, every cohort member was nominally healthy, though immune exposures that went unrecorded were likely present. The donor tested CMV seronegative, placing the donor among the 350 to 400 seronegative members of the cohort. Each donor provided a peripheral blood sample, and peripheral blood mononuclear cells were used for TCR beta sequencing. The Qiagen DNeasy Blood Extraction Kit was used to extract genomic DNA from the blood cell samples. Broader findings and caveats from the paper: Because the 87-base-pair reads could not distinguish some IMGT-functional V segments, including TRBV6-2 and TRBV6-3, those segments were excluded. In a later analysis, HLA-associated TCR beta chains were found to be more clonally expanded and to have lower generation probabilities than equally common non-associated chains. Correlated functional status among segregating V segments might reflect linkage disequilibrium, but an unknown experimental factor could not be ruled out. A cluster of highly shared sequence variants was judged likely to be a technical artifact of the sequencing pipeline. Cytomegalovirus status was reported to be diagnosed by the classifier with high specificity and sensitivity in both the original and validation cohorts. In an earlier analysis of roughly 500 of the donors, most TCR beta V segments appeared in productive rearrangements about 87% or about 30% of the time, broadly matching IMGT annotations. Compared with the roughly 700-donor mean, donors in an Asian-associated ancestry cluster had fewer N-insertions in productive TCRs, according to a later genetic analysis. In a later analysis, the rate of TCR association differed among HLA loci, with DRB1 alleles having the most associated TCRs and HLA-C alleles having the fewest. HLA typing was unavailable for some donors at each locus, so association tests used only the typed subset. Several of the top co-occurrence clusters appeared to be linked to parvovirus B19, influenza, CMV and Epstein-Barr virus, according to a later analysis. The only immune exposure information available for the cohort was CMV serostatus. At a false discovery rate of 0.05, a later analysis linked 16,951 TCR beta sequences to specific HLA alleles. A further reported finding was that TCR beta sequences accurately predicted the HLA-A and HLA-B alleles for most subjects in the first cohort. Strong co-occurrence of HLA alleles, especially DR and DQ, made assigning TCR associations to individual alleles difficult. The presence/absence analyses assumed that sequencing depth was roughly uniform across donors, and that assumption may not be true. The authors suggested that the approach could potentially be extended to other disease states and immunological phenotypes. Three of the identified cytomegalovirus-associated TCR beta chains were confirmed in vitro to be specific for cytomegalovirus antigens. In a later genetic analysis, a missense DCLRE1C variant was associated with V-gene and J-gene trimming of TCR beta chains, and the association was replicated in an independent cohort. Most CMV-associated TCR beta chains appeared to be HLA-restricted in a later analysis, and the HLA associations seemed to be driven largely by CMV exposure. This cohort had only TCR beta chains sequenced, and the lack of alpha or paired-chain data limited which features could be detected. In the study, around 150 TCR beta chains were listed as associated with cytomegalovirus. Because counts were too low, under 20 rarely observed V segments, including chromosome 9 orphons, were left out of the earlier analysis of about 620 of the donors. Across donors, most TCR sequences were observed very rarely, whereas some public TCRs were present in many individuals.

Receptor amplification or capture employed the immunoSEQ multiplex PCR assay. For the multiplex PCR, a mixture combining 60 forward primers for TCR Vbeta segments and 13 reverse primers for TCR Jbeta segments was used. Amplification of the CDR3 region of rearranged TCR beta genes was performed with a multiplex PCR assay on genomic DNA. Amplified TCR beta libraries were sequenced as 87-base-pair reads on the Illumina HiSeq System. From the authors' description of their analysis: In a later analysis, tens of millions of unique TCR beta chains were counted across the 650 to 750 repertoires, and approximately 11 million of these chains were shared by at least two donors. A nearest-neighbor algorithm error-corrected the raw reads and collapsed the reads into unique sequences, merging closely related sequences to remove PCR and sequencing errors. To assign V, D and J gene segments, CDR3 sequences were aligned to IMGT reference sequences. For a sequence to be retained, a match of at least six nucleotides was required to both a V gene segment and a J gene segment. Rearrangements were classified as productive when the CDR3 lacked stop codons and remained in frame with V and J, and all other rearrangements were classified as non-productive. Following IMGT convention, CDR3 was defined as the stretch from the second conserved V-encoded cysteine to the conserved J-encoded phenylalanine. In an earlier analysis of roughly 580 of the donors, sequences lacking an unambiguous match to a single V gene segment were excluded. In an earlier analysis of a few hundred of the donors, a V segment was called functional when productive rearrangements were above 56.7%, and segregating when the standard deviation between donors exceeded 5%. A statistical classification framework was built for diagnosing cytomegalovirus status from the catalog of TCR beta chain sequences. In a later analysis, V and J genes were assigned by comparing TCR nucleotide sequences against IMGT/GENE-DB human TR gene sequences. In a later analysis, CDR3 sequences and most-parsimonious VDJ recombination scenarios were assigned using the TCRdist pipeline. In a later analysis, each TCR beta chain was defined by its CDR3 amino acid sequence together with its V-gene family, and reads lacking a unique V-gene family were excluded. As a way to deal with suspected cross-contamination and a sequencing artifact, a later analysis dropped 640 or so nucleotide sequences that were highly shared and had low generation probability. For each public chain, a later analysis derived a clonal expansion index from normalized ranks of inferred template counts within each repertoire. In a later analysis, generation probabilities were computed with a VDJ recombination model fitted to out-of-frame rearrangements, and the resulting probabilities were checked against IGoR. Hypergeometric tests were used in a later analysis to score TCR-TCR, TCR-HLA and TCR-CMV co-occurrence, with a repertoire-size bias correction applied to the TCR pairs. To estimate false discovery rates, a later analysis permuted the HLA or CMV assignments 20 times. In a later analysis, co-occurring TCRs were grouped using DBSCAN, with TCRdist sequence similarity added in when clustering inside HLA-allele-positive subsets. Co-occurrence clustering excluded repertoires with fewer than 30,000 or more than 120,000 public chains, plus five with anomalous nucleotide sharing. TCRdb retrieved this table from immuneACCESS and kept in-frame rearrangements only. Not all clones are present; in checked studies, unresolved V genes account for under half, and no reason is known for the remainder. V and J calls and clone size are given by that table; D and trimming were obtained from the DNA. This sample lists fewer than 150,000 clones; 78% were detected once. The top ten constitute 2.8% of the sample.

Its CDR3 holds 15 amino acids, cysteine through phenylalanine. Solely the CDR3 DNA is kept, with 45 bases framed from the first base. V lost 0 bases and J lost 6 bases; the stretch between them is 12 bases long. The CDR1 and CDR2 encoded by the germline V gene are LGHNA and YNFKEQ. Sequencing was carried out using PBMCs. Here the chain combines TRBV4-2 and TRBJ1-3; the D gene identity is not certain. The TCR sequence derives from a male donor in good health and CMV-seronegative. At the DNA level, the sequence is TGTGCCAGCAGCCAAGATCCCTGGAGCTCAAACACCATATATTTT. This is translated as CASSQDPWSSNTIYF.